This paragraph reports one T cell receptor (beta chain). TCRdb keeps only in-frame clones here, not all; method: immunoSEQ multiplex PCR. The table has about 250,000 clones, roughly 85% seen once; the top ten hold 3%. Per the germline V gene, CDR1 is SGHRS and CDR2 is YFSETQ. This CDR3 has 16 residues. V was trimmed by 0 bases and J by 0 bases, leaving 12 bases between them. This sample stems from a study of blood T cell repertoires in COVID-19. The sequence came from a man younger than 35 with active or convalescent COVID-19. The sample taken for sequencing was peripheral blood. The chain links TRBV5-1 to TRBJ2-5, with D hard to call. The CDR3 protein is CASSLGDFTYQETQYF. The CDR3 bases are TGCGCCAGCAGCTTGGGAGACTTCACGTACCAAGAGACCCAGTACTTC.